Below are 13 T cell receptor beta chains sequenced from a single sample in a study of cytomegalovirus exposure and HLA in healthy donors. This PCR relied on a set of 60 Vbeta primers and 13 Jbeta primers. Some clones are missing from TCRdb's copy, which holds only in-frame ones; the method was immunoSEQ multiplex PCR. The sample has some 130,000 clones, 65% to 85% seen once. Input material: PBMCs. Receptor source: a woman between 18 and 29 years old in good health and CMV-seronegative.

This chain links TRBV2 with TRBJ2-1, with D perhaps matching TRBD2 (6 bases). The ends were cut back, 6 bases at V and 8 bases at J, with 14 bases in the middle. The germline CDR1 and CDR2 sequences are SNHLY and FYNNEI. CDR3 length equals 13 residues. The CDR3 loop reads CASRRRVGDEQFF. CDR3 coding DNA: TGTGCCAGCAGGCGGAGGGTTGGCGATGAGCAGTTCTTC. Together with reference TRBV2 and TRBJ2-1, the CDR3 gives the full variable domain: EPEVTQTPSHQVTQMGQEVILRCVPISNHLYFYWYRQILGQKVEFLVSFYNNEISEKSEIFDDQFSVERPDGSNFTLKIRSTKLEDSAMYFCASRRRVGDEQFFGPGTRLTVL.

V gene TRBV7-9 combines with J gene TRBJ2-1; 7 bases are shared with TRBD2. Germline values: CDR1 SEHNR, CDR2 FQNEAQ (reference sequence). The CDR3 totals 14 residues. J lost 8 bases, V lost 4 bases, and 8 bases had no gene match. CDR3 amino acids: CASSSLSGIDEQFF. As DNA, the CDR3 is TGTGCCAGCAGCTCGCTCAGCGGGATAGATGAGCAGTTCTTC.

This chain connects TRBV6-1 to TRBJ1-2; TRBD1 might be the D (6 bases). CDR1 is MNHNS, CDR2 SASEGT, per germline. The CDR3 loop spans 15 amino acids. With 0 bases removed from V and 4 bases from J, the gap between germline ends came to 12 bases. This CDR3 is CASSEASTGGYGYTF. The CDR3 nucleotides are TGTGCCAGCAGTGAAGCGTCGACAGGAGGCTATGGCTACACCTTC.

The CDR3 sequence: CASSGAELTDTQYF. The CDR3 coding sequence is TGCGCCAGCAGCGGGGCAGAACTCACAGATACGCAGTATTTT. The chain links TRBV5-1 to TRBJ2-3; D possibly corresponds to TRBD1 (5 bases). CDR3 size: 14 residues. Trimming took 4 bases from V and 2 from J, leaving 11 bases between them. Germline V gene sequence: CDR1 SGHRS, CDR2 YFSETQ.

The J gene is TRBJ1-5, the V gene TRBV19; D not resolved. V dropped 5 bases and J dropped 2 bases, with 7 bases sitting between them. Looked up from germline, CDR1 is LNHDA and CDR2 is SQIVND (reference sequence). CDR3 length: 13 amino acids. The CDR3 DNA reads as TGTGCCAGTAGTGTCCGGGGCAATCAGCCCCAGCATTTT. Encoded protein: CASSVRGNQPQHF.

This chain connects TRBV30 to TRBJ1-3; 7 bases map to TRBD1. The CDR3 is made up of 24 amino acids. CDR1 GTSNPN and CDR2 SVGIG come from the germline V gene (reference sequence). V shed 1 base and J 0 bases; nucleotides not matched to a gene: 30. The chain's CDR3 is CAWSGVFSGQVLLGRRVSGNTIYF. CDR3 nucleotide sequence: TGTGCCTGGAGTGGGGTATTTAGCGGACAGGTCCTTTTGGGTCGTCGAGTCTCTGGAAACACCATATATTTT.

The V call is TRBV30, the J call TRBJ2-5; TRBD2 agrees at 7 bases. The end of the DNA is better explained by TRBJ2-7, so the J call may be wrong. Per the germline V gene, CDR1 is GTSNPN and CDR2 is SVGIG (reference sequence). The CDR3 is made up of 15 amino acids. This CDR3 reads CAWSKWEGQAYEQYF. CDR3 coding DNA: TGTGCCTGGAGTAAGTGGGAGGGCCAAGCCTACGAGCAGTACTTC.

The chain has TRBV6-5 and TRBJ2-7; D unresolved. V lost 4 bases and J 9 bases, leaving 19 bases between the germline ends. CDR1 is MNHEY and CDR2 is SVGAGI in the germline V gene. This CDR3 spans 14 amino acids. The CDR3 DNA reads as TGTGCCAGCAGTTCCCAGCGCTCTTTCGTCTGGCAGTACTTC. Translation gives CASSSQRSFVWQYF.

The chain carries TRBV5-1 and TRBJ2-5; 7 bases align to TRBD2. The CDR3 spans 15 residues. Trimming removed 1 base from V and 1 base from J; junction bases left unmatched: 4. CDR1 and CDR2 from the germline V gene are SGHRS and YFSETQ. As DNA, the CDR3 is TGCGCCAGCAGCTTGCCTAGCGGAATCCAAGAGACCCAGTACTTC. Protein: CASSLPSGIQETQYF.

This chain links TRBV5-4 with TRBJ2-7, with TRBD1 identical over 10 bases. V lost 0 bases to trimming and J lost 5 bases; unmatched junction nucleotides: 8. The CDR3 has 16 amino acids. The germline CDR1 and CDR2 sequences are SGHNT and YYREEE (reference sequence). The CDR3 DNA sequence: TGTGCCAGCAGCTTGGCTAGGGGACAGGGGACCAACGAGCAGTACTTC. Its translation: CASSLARGQGTNEQYF. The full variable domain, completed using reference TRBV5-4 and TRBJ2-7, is ETGVTQSPTHLIKTRGQQVTLRCSSQSGHNTVSWYQQALGQGPQFIFQYYREEENGRGNFPPRFSGLQFPNYSSELNVNALELDDSALYLCASSLARGQGTNEQYFGPGTRLTVT.

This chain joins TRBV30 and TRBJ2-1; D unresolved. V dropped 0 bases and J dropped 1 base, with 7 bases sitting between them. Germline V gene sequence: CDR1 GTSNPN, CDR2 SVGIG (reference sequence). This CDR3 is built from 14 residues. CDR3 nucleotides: TGTGCCTGGAGTGTACAGCCTTCCTACAATGAGCAGTTCTTC. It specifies CAWSVQPSYNEQFF. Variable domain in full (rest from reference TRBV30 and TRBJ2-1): SQTIHQWPATLVQPVGSPLSLECTVEGTSNPNLYWYRQAAGRGLQLLFYSVGIGQISSEVPQNLSASRPQDRQFILSSKKLLLSDSGFYLCAWSVQPSYNEQFFGPGTRLTVL.

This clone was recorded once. This CDR3 is CASSLADGQGGNTIYF. The CDR3 bases are TGTGCCAGCAGCTTAGCGGACGGACAGGGGGGAAACACCATATATTTT. The chain links TRBV7-6 to TRBJ1-3; 9 bases map to TRBD1. The V gene end was trimmed by 0 bases and the J gene end by 4 bases; junction bases not matched to a gene: 4. Germline CDR1 reads SGHVS; CDR2 reads FNYEAQ. The CDR3 totals 16 residues.

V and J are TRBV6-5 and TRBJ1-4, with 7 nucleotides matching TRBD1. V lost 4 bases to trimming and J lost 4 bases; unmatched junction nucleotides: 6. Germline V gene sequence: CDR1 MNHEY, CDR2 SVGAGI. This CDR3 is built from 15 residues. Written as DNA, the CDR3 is TGTGCCAGCAGTTCCGCGGGACAGAGTAATGAAAAACTGTTTTTT. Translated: CASSSAGQSNEKLFF.